Listed below are T cell receptor beta chains from one sample, sequenced in a study of cytomegalovirus exposure and HLA in healthy donors. Measured with immunoSEQ multiplex PCR; TCRdb has only the in-frame clones, and not every one. Found here are some 170,000 clones, around 87% of them singletons; the top ten hold approximately 1.4%. Material for sequencing was PBMCs. Receptors were obtained from a woman aged 25-40 years in good health and CMV-seronegative. The CDR3 runs from the conserved cysteine through the conserved F or W. A D gene is named only where the DNA matches it firmly. Clone size, where shown, is once, few, many, or a class for clones that have expanded.

abundance | j_gene | v_gene | d_gene | CDR3nt | CDR3aa
- | TRBJ1-5 | TRBV10-2 | - | TGCGCCAGCAGTAGGACAGATAGCAATCAGCCCCAGCATTTT | CASSRTDSNQPQHF
- | TRBJ2-1 | TRBV25-1 | - | TGTGCCACCAGCGGGCGGGTCCACAATGAGCAGTTCTTC | CATSGRVHNEQFF
- | TRBJ2-1 | TRBV5-4 | TRBD2 | TGTGCCAGCGGCGGGGGATCCTCCTACAATGAGCAGTTCTTC | CASGGGSSYNEQFF
- | TRBJ2-7 | TRBV7-8 | TRBD2 | TGTGCCAGCAGCGACCGGACTAGAGCCTACGAGCAGTACTTC | CASSDRTRAYEQYF
- | TRBJ2-3 | TRBV30 | TRBD2 | TGTCCCCATACTAGCGGGCATAGCACAGATACGCAGTATTTT | CPHTSGHSTDTQYF
- | TRBJ2-1 | TRBV2 | TRBD2 | TGTGCCAGCAAGGGACTAGCGTTCAATGAGCAGTTCTTC | CASKGLAFNEQFF
few | TRBJ1-5 | TRBV9 | - | TGTGCCAGCAGCGCCCAGGGAATAGGCAATCAGCCCCAGCATTTT | CASSAQGIGNQPQHF
- | TRBJ2-5 | TRBV7-9 | - | TGTGCCAGCAGCTTAGCACTAGCAGGAGAGACCCAGTACTTC | CASSLALAGETQYF
- | TRBJ2-1 | TRBV7-2 | - | TGTGCCAGCAGCTTAGTGACCGCGGGGGCCGCTTACAATGAGCAGTTCTTC | CASSLVTAGAAYNEQFF
- | TRBJ2-2 | TRBV30 | - | TGTGCCTGGAGTAGGGAGGACACCGGGGAGCTGTTTTTT | CAWSREDTGELFF
- | TRBJ2-2 | TRBV4-1 | - | TGCGCCAGCAGCCAAGGCTACCCGAACACCGGGGAGCTGTTTTTT | CASSQGYPNTGELFF
once | TRBJ1-1 | TRBV6-1 | - | TGTGCCAGCAACCTCCTGGGGGGTTCTGGCACTGAAGCTTTCTTT | CASNLLGGSGTEAFF
- | TRBJ2-7 | TRBV29-1 | - | TGCAGCGTTGAAAGGGGAAAGGGATACGAGCAGTACTTC | CSVERGKGYEQYF
- | TRBJ2-7 | TRBV19 | TRBD1 | TGTGCCAGTAGTATAGATCGGGACAGGGCGCAGTACTTC | CASSIDRDRAQYF
- | TRBJ2-3 | TRBV7-8 | TRBD2 | TGTGCCAGCAGCCCGAGACTAGCGGGGCTCACAGATACGCAGTATTTT | CASSPRLAGLTDTQYF
- | TRBJ2-3 | TRBV12-5 | - | TGTGCTAGTGGTCTGGACAGTAGCGCAGATACGCAGTATTTT | CASGLDSSADTQYF
- | TRBJ1-1 | TRBV5-1 | - | TGCGCCAGCAGCTTGCTAGGAGTTATGAACACTGAAGCTTTCTTT | CASSLLGVMNTEAFF
- | TRBJ1-2 | TRBV5-1 | - | TGCGCCAGCAGCTTGGCAGACACCTATGGCTACACCTTC | CASSLADTYGYTF
- | TRBJ1-5 | TRBV6-1 | - | TGTGCCGGGAGATGGGGGGGGCCGGATCAGCCCCAGCATTTT | CAGRWGGPDQPQHF
- | TRBJ2-2 | TRBV15 | - | TGTGCCACCAGCAGCTTCGGCGGGGAGCTGTTTTTT | CATSSFGGELFF
- | TRBJ1-4 | TRBV4-2 | - | TGTGCCACCAAGTTATCTACGGGTGAAAAACTGTTTTTT | CATKLSTGEKLFF
- | TRBJ2-1 | TRBV4-3 | TRBD2 | TGCGCCAGCAGCCCCTATAGCGGGGGGGCCGGGGAGCAGTTCTTC | CASSPYSGGAGEQFF
once | TRBJ1-2 | TRBV6-5 | - | TGTGCCAGCAGGCGGGGGACCGTATTTAACTATGGCTACACCTTC | CASRRGTVFNYGYTF
- | TRBJ2-5 | TRBV11-2 | - | TGTGCCAGCAGCGACTCACAGGGCGCCCTTTCAGAGACCCAGTACTTC | CASSDSQGALSETQYF
- | TRBJ2-5 | TRBV7-9 | - | TGTGCCAGCAGCTTACCAGTGCCCCAGGAGACCCAGTACTTC | CASSLPVPQETQYF